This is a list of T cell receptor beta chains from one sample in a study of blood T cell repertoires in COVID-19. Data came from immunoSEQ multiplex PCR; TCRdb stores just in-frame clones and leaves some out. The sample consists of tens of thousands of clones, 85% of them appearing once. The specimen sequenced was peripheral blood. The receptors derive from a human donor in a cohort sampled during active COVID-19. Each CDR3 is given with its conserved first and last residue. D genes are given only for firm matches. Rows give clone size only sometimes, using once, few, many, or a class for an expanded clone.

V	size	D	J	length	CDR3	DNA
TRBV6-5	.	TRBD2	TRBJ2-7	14	CASNLAGGPYEQYF	TGTGCCAGCAACCTAGCGGGAGGGCCGTACGAGCAGTACTTC
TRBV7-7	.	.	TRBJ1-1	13	CASSLTENTEAFF	TGTGCTAGCAGCTTAACTGAGAACACTGAAGCTTTCTTT
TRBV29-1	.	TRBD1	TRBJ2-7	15	CSVIPTGTGRHEQYF	TGCAGCGTTATACCCACCGGGACAGGGCGACACGAGCAGTACTTC
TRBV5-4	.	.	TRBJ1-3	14	CASSLDGTSGTIYF	TGTGCCAGCAGCTTGGACGGGACTTCGGGGACCATATATTTT
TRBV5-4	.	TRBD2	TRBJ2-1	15	CASSLLTGTNNEQFF	TGTGCCAGCAGCTTATTAACCGGGACTAACAATGAGCAGTTCTTC
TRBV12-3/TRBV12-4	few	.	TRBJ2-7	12	CASSSSGVEQYF	TGTGCCAGCAGTTCCTCAGGGGTCGAGCAGTACTTC
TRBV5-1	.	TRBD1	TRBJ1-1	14	CASSIQGAGTEAFF	TGCGCCAGCAGCATACAGGGGGCGGGCACTGAAGCTTTCTTT
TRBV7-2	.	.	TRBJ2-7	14	CASSFQARDYEQYF	TGTGCCAGCAGCTTTCAGGCCCGAGACTACGAGCAGTACTTC
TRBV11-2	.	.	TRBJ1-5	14	CASSGSGEGQPQHF	TGTGCCAGCAGCGGTTCAGGGGAAGGTCAGCCCCAGCATTTT
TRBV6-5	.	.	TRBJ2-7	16	CASSYSGRPNTYEQYF	TGTGCCAGCAGTTACTCGGGGAGGCCCAACACCTACGAGCAGTACTTC
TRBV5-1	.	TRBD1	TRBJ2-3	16	CASSAGQGMVTDTQYF	TGCGCCAGCAGCGCCGGACAGGGGATGGTGACAGATACGCAGTATTTT
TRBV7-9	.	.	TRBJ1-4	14	CASSLGGNNEKLFF	TGTGCCAGCAGCTTAGGAGGGAATAATGAAAAACTGTTTTTT
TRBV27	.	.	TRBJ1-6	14	CASSFFRNNSPLHF	TGTGCCAGCAGTTTCTTCAGAAATAATTCACCCCTCCACTTT
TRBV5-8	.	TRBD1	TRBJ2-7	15	CASSLAGQGLYEQYF	TGTGCCAGCAGCTTGGCCGGACAGGGTCTCTACGAGCAGTACTTC
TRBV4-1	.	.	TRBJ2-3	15	CASSQVLSTIDTQYF	TGCGCCAGCAGCCAAGTATTATCAACTATAGATACGCAGTATTTT
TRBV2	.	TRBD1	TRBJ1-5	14	CASSVRDRDQPQHF	TGTGCCAGCAGTGTAAGGGACAGGGATCAGCCCCAGCATTTT
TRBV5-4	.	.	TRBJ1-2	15	CASSLGRVDGYGYTF	TGTGCCAGCAGCTTGGGGAGGGTGGACGGCTATGGCTACACCTTC
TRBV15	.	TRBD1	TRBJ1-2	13	CATSRGQGSFRTF	TGTGCCACCAGCAGAGGACAGGGTTCCTTTCGGACCTTC
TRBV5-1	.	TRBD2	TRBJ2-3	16	CASRTSGGPYTDTQYF	TGCGCCAGCAGGACTAGCGGGGGGCCCTACACAGATACGCAGTATTTT
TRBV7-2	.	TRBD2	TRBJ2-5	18	CASSLTLRGTSVEETQYF	TGTGCCAGCAGCTTAACCCTCCGAGGGACTAGCGTTGAGGAGACCCAGTACTTC
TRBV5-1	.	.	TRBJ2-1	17	CASSLAGEGSSYNEQFF	TGCGCCAGCAGCTTGGCCGGAGAGGGAAGCTCCTACAATGAGCAGTTCTTC
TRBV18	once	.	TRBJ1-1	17	CASSPSVPVRGNTEAFF	TGTGCCAGCTCACCCTCGGTCCCAGTCCGCGGGAACACTGAAGCTTTCTTT
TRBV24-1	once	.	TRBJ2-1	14	CATSDPTGSNEQFF	TGTGCCACCAGTGACCCAACAGGGTCCAATGAGCAGTTCTTC
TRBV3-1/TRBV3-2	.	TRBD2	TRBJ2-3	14	CASSQGTSGDTQYF	TGTGCCAGCAGCCAAGGGACTAGCGGAGATACGCAGTATTTT
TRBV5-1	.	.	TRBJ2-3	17	CASSSEPTSSASDTQYF	TGCGCCAGCAGCTCGGAACCAACTAGCTCAGCCTCCGATACGCAGTATTTT
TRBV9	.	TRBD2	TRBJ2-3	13	CASSGLARDTQYF	TGTGCCAGCAGTGGACTAGCTAGAGATACGCAGTATTTT
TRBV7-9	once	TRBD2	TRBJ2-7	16	CASSLPAGRGGSEQYF	TGTGCCAGCAGCTTACCAGCGGGGAGAGGAGGAAGCGAGCAGTACTTC
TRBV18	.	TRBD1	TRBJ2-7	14	CASSGTASSYEQYF	TGTGCCAGCTCCGGGACAGCTTCCTCCTACGAGCAGTACTTC
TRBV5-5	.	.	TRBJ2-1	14	CASSARGGVGEQFF	TGTGCCAGCAGCGCCCGAGGGGGTGTCGGTGAGCAGTTCTTC
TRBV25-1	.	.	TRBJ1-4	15	CASSDRGGLGEKLFF	TGTGCCAGCAGTGATCGCGGGGGGCTGGGGGAAAAACTGTTTTTT
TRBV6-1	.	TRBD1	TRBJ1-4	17	CASSEERGPATNEKLFF	TGTGCCAGCAGTGAAGAAAGGGGGCCTGCAACTAATGAAAAACTGTTTTTT
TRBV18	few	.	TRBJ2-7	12	CASSLRSYEQYF	TGTGCCAGCTCACTCCGCTCCTACGAGCAGTACTTC
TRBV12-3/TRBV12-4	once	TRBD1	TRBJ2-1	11	CASSLGQYSFF	TGTGCCAGCAGTTTGGGACAGTATAGCTTCTTC
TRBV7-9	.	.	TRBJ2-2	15	CASSLARMNTGELFF	TGTGCCAGCAGCTTAGCCAGGATGAACACCGGGGAGCTGTTTTTT
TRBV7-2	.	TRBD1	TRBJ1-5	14	CASSPGQGNQPQHF	TGTGCCAGCAGCCCGGGACAGGGAAATCAGCCCCAGCATTTT
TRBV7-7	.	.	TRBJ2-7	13	CASSPDRFYEQYF	TGTGCCAGCAGCCCCGACAGGTTTTACGAGCAGTACTTC
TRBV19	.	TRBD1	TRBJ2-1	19	CASSLRRTGDLSSYNEQFF	TGTGCCAGTAGTCTCCGTCGGACAGGGGACCTTAGCTCCTACAATGAGCAGTTCTTC
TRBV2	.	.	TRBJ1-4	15	CASSASMGGWEKLFF	TGTGCCAGCAGTGCGTCCATGGGGGGATGGGAAAAACTGTTTTTT
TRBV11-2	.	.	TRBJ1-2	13	CASSLDRSYGYTF	TGTGCCAGCAGCTTAGACAGGTCTTATGGCTACACCTTC
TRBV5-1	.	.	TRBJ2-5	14	CASSLVSGKETQYF	TGCGCCAGCAGCTTGGTTTCCGGGAAAGAGACCCAGTACTTC
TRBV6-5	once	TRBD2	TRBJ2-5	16	CASSYEASGRQETQYF	TGTGCCAGCAGTTACGAGGCTAGCGGAAGACAAGAGACCCAGTACTTC
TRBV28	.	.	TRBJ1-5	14	CASRTAGDTQPQHF	TGTGCCAGCAGGACGGCGGGGGATACTCAGCCCCAGCATTTT